This TCR beta chain comes out of a study of T cell repertoires in cytomegalovirus infection. The wider study: Public TCR beta signatures indicated both CMV infection and matching HLA type. Study-level results: CMV-specific HLA-C-restricted TCR beta clonotypes dominated the ex vivo response.

Worth noting for this clonotype: Its target is unknown.

TCRdb fed the reads into MiXCR, producing one record per CDR3 protein. The sample includes 570,000 or so distinct CDR3 sequences, 40% of them seen just once. Germline V gene data show CDR1 as WNHNN and CDR2 as SYGVQD (reference sequence). After removal of 2 bases from V and 8 bases from J, the junction contained 9 bases not matched to a gene. The length of the CDR3 is 15 residues. Specimen: cultured PBMCs, collected from culture after CMV antigen stimulation. This sequence originates from a human donor in good health (CMV status not recorded). Some clones in this sample may be carry-over from other donors' samples. V gene TRBV10-1 combines with J gene TRBJ1-2; 9 bases line up with TRBD1. This CDR3 reads CASSEPGQGFEGYTF. The CDR3 DNA follows: TGCGCCAGCAGTGAGCCTGGACAGGGGTTCGAAGGCTACACCTTC.